This passage covers 10 T cell receptor beta chains from one sample sequenced in a study of shared clonotypes between healthy human individuals. As defined, naive CD8 cells were CD45RO-negative and positively selected for CCR7, with terminally differentiated effector memory CD45RA+ cells excluded. The table came from immunoSEQ multiplex PCR; TCRdb's copy has only in-frame clones and leaves some out. The profile shows more than 2 million clones, roughly 95% of them singletons. The sequenced material came from naive CD8+ T cells sorted from blood. These receptors all stem from a man younger than 30 in good health.

With regard to this clone: Mismatch with germline at one junction end may stem from a read error. The rearrangement links TRBV6-5 to TRBJ2-7; the match to TRBD1 covers 9 bases. Germline CDR1 and CDR2: MNHEY and SVGAGI. The CDR3 length is 15 residues. CDR3 bases: TGTGTCAGCAGGTCCCCGGGACAGGGAAAGTACGAGCAGTACTTC. As protein: CVSRSPGQGKYEQYF.

V usage is TRBV9 and J usage is TRBJ2-5, with D tentatively TRBD2 (6 bases). CDR3 length: 16 residues. CDR1 is SGDLS, CDR2 YYNGEE, per germline. The V gene lost 3 bases and the J gene lost 5 bases, with 20 bases spanning the gap. The CDR3 nucleotides read TGTGCCAGCAGCGGGAGATTATCGGGGGAATTCGAGACCCAGTACTTC. It translates to CASSGRLSGEFETQYF. Looking up the rest from reference TRBV9 and TRBJ2-5 gives the full variable domain: DSGVTQTPKHLITATGQRVTLRCSPRSGDLSVYWYQQSLDQGLQFLIQYYNGEERAKGNILERFSAQQFPDLHSELNLSSLELGDSALYFCASSGRLSGEFETQYFGPGTRLLVL.

V usage is TRBV5-4 and J usage is TRBJ1-6; TRBD1 matches at 7 bases. Germline V lookup: CDR1 SGHNT, CDR2 YYREEE (reference sequence). There are 18 residues in the CDR3. With V trimmed by 6 bases and J by 0 bases, 12 bases remained unmatched. This chain's CDR3 is CASTLMTGTSSYNSPLHF. The CDR3 DNA reads as TGTGCCAGCACCCTTATGACAGGGACTAGCTCCTATAATTCACCCCTCCACTTT.

Concerning this clone itself: The sample contains more than one DNA sequence encoding this CDR3. The chain uses TRBV5-1 and TRBJ2-3, with D perhaps being TRBD1 or TRBD2 (5 bases each). Trimming pared 1 base from V and 2 bases from J, leaving 8 bases between. Germline-derived CDR1 and CDR2 are SGHRS and YFSETQ. CDR3 length: 14 residues. The CDR3 protein is CASSLLGPTDTQYF. The CDR3 region has the DNA TGCGCCAGCAGCTTGTTGGGACCCACAGATACGCAGTATTTT.

CDR3 amino acids: CASRWTGAAEQYF. CDR3 sequence (DNA): TGTGCCAGCAGATGGACAGGGGCGGCCGAGCAGTACTTC. J is TRBJ2-7 and V is TRBV27; 9 bases map to TRBD1. From germline, CDR1 is MNHEY and CDR2 SMNVEV (reference sequence). The CDR3 totals 13 residues. V shed 6 bases, J shed 6 bases, and the junction held 6 bases outside the gene matches.

The rearrangement uses TRBV5-1 and TRBJ1-2, with TRBD1 identical over 7 bases. The CDR3 extends over 16 amino acids. With V trimmed by 4 bases and J by 3 bases, 12 bases remained unmatched. Looked up from germline, CDR1 is SGHRS and CDR2 is YFSETQ. In nucleotides, the CDR3 is TGCGCCAGCAGCCTATACCCGGGACAGCCAGACTATGGCTACACCTTC. Residues: CASSLYPGQPDYGYTF.

Concerning this clone itself: The same CDR3 is also encoded by other DNA sequences in this sample. J is TRBJ2-2 and V is TRBV6-5; D is possibly TRBD2 (5 bases). The V gene lost 0 bases and the J gene lost 3 bases, with 5 bases spanning the gap. Germline values: CDR1 MNHEY, CDR2 SVGAGI. This CDR3 contains 14 residues. This CDR3 reads CASSYSDYTGELFF. As DNA, the CDR3 is TGTGCCAGCAGTTACTCGGACTACACCGGGGAGCTGTTTTTT.

The V and J genes are TRBV5-4 and TRBJ1-2; tentative D call: TRBD1 (5 bases). Germline V CDR1 and CDR2: SGHNT, YYREEE (reference sequence). The CDR3 length is 14 residues. Between the trimmed V and J ends, which lost 0 bases and 8 bases, there was a span of 14 bases. CDR3 sequence reads: CASSLGVAGKGYTF. DNA for the CDR3: TGTGCCAGCAGCTTGGGGGTGGCAGGGAAAGGCTACACCTTC.

The rearrangement links TRBV11-2 to TRBJ2-7; D may be TRBD2 (5 bases). Germline CDR1 is SGHAT and CDR2 is FQNNGV. The CDR3 has 16 residues. Trimming left V 5 bases short and J 3 bases short, with 20 bases between. The CDR3 region has the DNA TGTGCCAGCAGCCAAATGAGGGTGTCGGTCCACTACGAGCAGTACTTC. It specifies CASSQMRVSVHYEQYF.

The CDR3 loop is CASSYSAGEEYYEQYF. The DNA of the CDR3 is TGTGCCAGCAGTTACTCGGCCGGGGAGGAATACTACGAGCAGTACTTC. The V gene is TRBV6-5, the J gene TRBJ2-7; weak D call: TRBD2 (6 bases). V was pared by 0 bases and J by 3 bases, with 15 bases between. CDR3 length: 16 residues. Germline assignment: CDR1 MNHEY and CDR2 SVGAGI.